A single T cell receptor (beta chain) is shown here with its context. The sample originates from a study of technical replicates of blood from a few donors. Repertoires were generated with immunoSEQ multiplex PCR, while TCRdb's copy carries only in-frame clones and drops some. The table lists 85,000 to 100,000 clones, approximately 95% of them singletons. This CDR3 is built from 13 residues. The germline V gene has CDR1 LNHDA and CDR2 SQIVND (reference sequence). The germline V and J ends were trimmed by 6 bases and 2 bases, with 8 bases remaining between them. This clonotype originated in a human donor in good health. Material for sequencing was T cells isolated from PBMCs. This sequence joins TRBV19 and TRBJ1-5; maybe TRBD1 (6 bases). In nucleotides, the CDR3 is TGTGCCAGTAGGGACAGAGGCAATCAGCCCCAGCATTTT. Encoded protein: CASRDRGNQPQHF.